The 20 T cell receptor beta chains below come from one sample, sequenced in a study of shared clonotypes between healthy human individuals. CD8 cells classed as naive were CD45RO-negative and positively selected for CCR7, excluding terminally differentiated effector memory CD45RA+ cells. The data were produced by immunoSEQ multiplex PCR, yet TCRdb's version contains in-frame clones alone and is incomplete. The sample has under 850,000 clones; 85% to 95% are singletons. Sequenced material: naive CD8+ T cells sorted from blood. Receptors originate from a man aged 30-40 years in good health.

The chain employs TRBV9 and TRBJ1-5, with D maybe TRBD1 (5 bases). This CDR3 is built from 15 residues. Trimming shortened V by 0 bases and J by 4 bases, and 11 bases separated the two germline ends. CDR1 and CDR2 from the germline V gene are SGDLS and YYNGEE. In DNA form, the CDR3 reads TGTGCCAGCAGCGTAGAAGGGGTAGGAAATCAGCCCCAGCATTTT. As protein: CASSVEGVGNQPQHF.

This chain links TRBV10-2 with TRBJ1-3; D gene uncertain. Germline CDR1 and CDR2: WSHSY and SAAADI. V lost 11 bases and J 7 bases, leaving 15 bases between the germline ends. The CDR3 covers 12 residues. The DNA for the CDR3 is TGCGCCTCAGAAGGGAGAGCGAACACCATATATTTT. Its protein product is CASEGRANTIYF.

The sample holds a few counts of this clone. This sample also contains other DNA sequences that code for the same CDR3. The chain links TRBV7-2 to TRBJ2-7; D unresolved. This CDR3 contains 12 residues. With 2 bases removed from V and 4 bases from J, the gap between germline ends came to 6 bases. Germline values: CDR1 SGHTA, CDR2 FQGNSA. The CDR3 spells CASSLQGYEQYF. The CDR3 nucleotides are TGTGCCAGCAGCTTACAAGGATACGAGCAGTACTTC. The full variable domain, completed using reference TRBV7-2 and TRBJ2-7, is GAGVSQSPSNKVTEKGKDVELRCDPISGHTALYWYRQSLGQGLEFLIYFQGNSAPDKSGLPSDRFSAERTGGSVSTLTIQRTQQEDSAVYLCASSLQGYEQYFGPGTRLTVT.

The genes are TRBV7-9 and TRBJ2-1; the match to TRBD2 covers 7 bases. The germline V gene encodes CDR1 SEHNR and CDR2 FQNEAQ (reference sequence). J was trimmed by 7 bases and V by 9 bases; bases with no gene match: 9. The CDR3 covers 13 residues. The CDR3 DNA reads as TGTGCCAGTCCGATAGCGGGCGTGAATGAGCAGTTCTTC. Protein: CASPIAGVNEQFF. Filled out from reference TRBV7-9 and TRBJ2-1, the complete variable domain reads DTGVSQNPRHKITKRGQNVTFRCDPISEHNRLYWYRQTLGQGPEFLTYFQNEAQLEKSRLLSDRFSAERPKGSFSTLEIQRTEQGDSAMYLCASPIAGVNEQFFGPGTRLTVL.

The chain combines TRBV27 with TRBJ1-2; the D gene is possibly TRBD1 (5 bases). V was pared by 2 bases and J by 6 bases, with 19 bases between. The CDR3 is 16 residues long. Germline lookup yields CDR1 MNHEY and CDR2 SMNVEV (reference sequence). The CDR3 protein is CASSLTPYAGRNGYTF. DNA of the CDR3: TGTGCCAGCAGTTTAACCCCTTATGCAGGGAGGAATGGCTACACCTTC.

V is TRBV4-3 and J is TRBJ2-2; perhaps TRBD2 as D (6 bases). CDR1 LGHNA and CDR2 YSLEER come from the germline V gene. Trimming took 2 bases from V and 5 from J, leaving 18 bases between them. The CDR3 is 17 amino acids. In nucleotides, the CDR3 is TGCGCCAGCAGCCAACCCGGACCCCGGGAGTTAACCGGGGAGCTGTTTTTT. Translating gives CASSQPGPRELTGELFF.

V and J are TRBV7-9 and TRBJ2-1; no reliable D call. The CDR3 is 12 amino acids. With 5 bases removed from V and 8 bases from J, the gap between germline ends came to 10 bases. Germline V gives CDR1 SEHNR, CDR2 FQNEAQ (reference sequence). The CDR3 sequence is CASSPPVHEQFF. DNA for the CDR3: TGTGCCAGCAGCCCCCCCGTTCATGAGCAGTTCTTC. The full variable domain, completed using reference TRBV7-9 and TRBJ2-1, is DTGVSQNPRHKITKRGQNVTFRCDPISEHNRLYWYRQTLGQGPEFLTYFQNEAQLEKSRLLSDRFSAERPKGSFSTLEIQRTEQGDSAMYLCASSPPVHEQFFGPGTRLTVL.

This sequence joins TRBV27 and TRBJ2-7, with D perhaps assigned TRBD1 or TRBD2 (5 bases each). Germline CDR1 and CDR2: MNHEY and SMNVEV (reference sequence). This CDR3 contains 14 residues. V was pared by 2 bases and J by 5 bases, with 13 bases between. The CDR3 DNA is TGTGCCAGCAGTTTACTGGGGGATGAAGACGAGCAGTACTTC. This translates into CASSLLGDEDEQYF.

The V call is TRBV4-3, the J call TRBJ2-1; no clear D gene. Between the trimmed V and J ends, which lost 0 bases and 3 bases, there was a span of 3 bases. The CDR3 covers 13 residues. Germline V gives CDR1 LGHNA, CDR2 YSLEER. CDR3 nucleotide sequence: TGCGCCAGCAGCCAAGATGGCTACAATGAGCAGTTCTTC. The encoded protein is CASSQDGYNEQFF.

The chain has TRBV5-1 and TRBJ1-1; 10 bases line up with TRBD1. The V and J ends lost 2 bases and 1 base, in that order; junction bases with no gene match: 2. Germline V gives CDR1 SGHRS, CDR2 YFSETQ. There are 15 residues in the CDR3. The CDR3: CASSLWTGGNTEAFF. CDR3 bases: TGCGCCAGCAGCTTATGGACAGGGGGGAACACTGAAGCTTTCTTT.

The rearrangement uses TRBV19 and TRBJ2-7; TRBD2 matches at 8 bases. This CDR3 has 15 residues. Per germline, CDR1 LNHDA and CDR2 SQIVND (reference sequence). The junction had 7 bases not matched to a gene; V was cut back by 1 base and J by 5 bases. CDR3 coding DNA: TGTGCCAGTAGTATAGCGCCGGGAGGGGCGAACGAGCAGTACTTC. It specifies CASSIAPGGANEQYF. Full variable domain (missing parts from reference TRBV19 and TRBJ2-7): DGGITQSPKYLFRKEGQNVTLSCEQNLNHDAMYWYRQDPGQGLRLIYYSQIVNDFQKGDIAEGYSVSREKKESFPLTVTSAQKNPTAFYLCASSIAPGGANEQYFGPGTRLTVT.

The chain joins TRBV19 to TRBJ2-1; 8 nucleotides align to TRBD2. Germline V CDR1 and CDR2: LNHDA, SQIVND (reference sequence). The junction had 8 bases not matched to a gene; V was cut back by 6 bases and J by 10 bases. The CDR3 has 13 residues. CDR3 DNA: TGTGCCAGTAGCCCCCCCCGACTAGCGGAGCAGTTCTTC. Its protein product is CASSPPRLAEQFF.

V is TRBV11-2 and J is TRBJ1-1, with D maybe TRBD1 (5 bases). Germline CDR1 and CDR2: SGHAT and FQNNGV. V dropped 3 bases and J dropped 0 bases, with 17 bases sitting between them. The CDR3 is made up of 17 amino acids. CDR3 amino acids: CASSLGVGGIMNTEAFF. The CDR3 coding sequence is TGTGCCAGCAGCTTGGGGGTTGGAGGGATCATGAACACTGAAGCTTTCTTT.

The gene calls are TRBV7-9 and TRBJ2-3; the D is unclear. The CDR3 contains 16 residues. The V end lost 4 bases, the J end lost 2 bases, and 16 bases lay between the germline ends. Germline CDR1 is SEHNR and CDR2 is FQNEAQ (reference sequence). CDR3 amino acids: CASSSPRADLTDTQYF. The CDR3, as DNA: TGTGCCAGCAGCTCCCCTAGGGCGGACCTCACAGATACGCAGTATTTT.

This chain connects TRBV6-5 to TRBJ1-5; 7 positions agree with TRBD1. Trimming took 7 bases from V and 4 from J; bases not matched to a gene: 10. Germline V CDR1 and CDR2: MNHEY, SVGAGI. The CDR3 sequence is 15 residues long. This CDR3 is CASKRDSNSNQPQHF. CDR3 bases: TGTGCCAGCAAGCGGGACAGTAATTCAAATCAGCCCCAGCATTTT.

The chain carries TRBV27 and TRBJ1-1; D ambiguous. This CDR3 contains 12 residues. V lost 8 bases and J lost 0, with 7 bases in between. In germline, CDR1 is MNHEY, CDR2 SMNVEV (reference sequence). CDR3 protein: CASRNLNTEAFF. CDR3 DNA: TGTGCCAGCCGGAACTTGAACACTGAAGCTTTCTTT.

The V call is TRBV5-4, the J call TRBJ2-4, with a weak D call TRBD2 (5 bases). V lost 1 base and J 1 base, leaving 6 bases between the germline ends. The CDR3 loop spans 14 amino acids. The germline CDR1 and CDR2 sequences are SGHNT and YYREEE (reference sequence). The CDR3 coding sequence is TGTGCCAGCAGCTTGAGAGGGGCCAAAAACATTCAGTACTTC. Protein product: CASSLRGAKNIQYF.

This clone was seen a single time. The CDR3 DNA is TGTGCCAGCAGTTTCTCCTTCGAGAGGACAACATACGAGCAGTACTTC. It translates to CASSFSFERTTYEQYF. This chain links TRBV28 with TRBJ2-7; TRBD1 might be the D (5 bases). CDR3 length: 16 residues. V lost 3 bases to trimming and J lost 4 bases, with 19 bases between them. Germline V gene data show CDR1 as MDHEN and CDR2 as SYDVKM.

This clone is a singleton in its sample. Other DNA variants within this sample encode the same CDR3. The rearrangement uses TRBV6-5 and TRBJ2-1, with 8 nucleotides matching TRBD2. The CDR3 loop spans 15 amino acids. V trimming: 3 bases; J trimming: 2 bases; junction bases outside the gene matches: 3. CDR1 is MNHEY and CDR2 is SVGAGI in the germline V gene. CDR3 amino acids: CASSYLAGAYNEQFF. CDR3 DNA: TGTGCCAGCAGTTATCTAGCGGGTGCCTACAATGAGCAGTTCTTC.

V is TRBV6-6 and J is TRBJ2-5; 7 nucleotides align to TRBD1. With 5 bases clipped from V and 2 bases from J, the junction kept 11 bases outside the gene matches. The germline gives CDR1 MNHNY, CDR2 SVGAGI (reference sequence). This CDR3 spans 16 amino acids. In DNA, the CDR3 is TGTGCCAGCAGTAAATGGGAGACAGGGCGGCAAGAGACCCAGTACTTC. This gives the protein CASSKWETGRQETQYF.